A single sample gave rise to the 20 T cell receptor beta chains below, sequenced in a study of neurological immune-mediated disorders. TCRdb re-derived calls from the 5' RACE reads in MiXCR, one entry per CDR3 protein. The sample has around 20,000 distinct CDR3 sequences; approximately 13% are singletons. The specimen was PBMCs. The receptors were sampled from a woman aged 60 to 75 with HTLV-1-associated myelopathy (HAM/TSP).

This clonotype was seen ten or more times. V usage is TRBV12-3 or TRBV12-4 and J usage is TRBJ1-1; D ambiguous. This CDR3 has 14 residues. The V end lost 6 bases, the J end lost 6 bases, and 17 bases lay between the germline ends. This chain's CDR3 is CASRGYFSVAEAFF. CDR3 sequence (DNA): TGTGCCAGCAGGGGTTATTTTTCGGTCGCTGAAGCTTTCTTT.

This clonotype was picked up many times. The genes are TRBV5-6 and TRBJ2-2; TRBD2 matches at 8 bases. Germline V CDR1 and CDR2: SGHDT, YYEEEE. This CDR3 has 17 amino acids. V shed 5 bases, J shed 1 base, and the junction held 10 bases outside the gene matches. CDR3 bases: TGTGCCAGCAGAAGGAGGAGTAGCGGGATGAACACCGGGGAGCTGTTTTTT. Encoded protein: CASRRRSSGMNTGELFF.

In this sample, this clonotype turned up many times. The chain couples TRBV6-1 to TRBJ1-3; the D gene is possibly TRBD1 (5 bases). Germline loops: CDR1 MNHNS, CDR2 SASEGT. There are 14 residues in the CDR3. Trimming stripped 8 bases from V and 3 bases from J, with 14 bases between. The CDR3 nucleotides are TGTGCCAGCTTTACTACAGGAATTGGAAACACCATATATTTT. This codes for CASFTTGIGNTIYF.

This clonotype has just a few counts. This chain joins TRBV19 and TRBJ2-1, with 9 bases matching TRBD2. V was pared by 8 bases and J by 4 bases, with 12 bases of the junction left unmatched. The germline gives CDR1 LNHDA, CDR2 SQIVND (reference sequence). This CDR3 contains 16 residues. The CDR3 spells CASVDWAGGDYNEQFF. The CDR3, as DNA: TGTGCCAGTGTCGATTGGGCGGGAGGGGATTACAATGAGCAGTTCTTC.

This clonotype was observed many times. The CDR3: CASSFGLAGGITDTQYF. The CDR3 DNA reads as TGCGCCAGCAGCTTCGGACTAGCGGGAGGGATCACAGATACGCAGTATTTT. This chain joins TRBV5-1 and TRBJ2-3, with TRBD2 matching over 15 bases. Germline V gives CDR1 SGHRS, CDR2 YFSETQ. The CDR3 length is 17 residues. The V gene end was trimmed by 2 bases and the J gene end by 2 bases; junction bases not matched to a gene: 3.

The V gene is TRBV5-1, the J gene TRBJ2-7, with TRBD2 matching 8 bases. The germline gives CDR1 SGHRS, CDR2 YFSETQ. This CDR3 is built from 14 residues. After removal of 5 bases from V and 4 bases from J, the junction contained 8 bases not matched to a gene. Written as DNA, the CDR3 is TGCGCCAGCAGTCCGGGACTAGGTCTTTACGAGCAGTACTTC. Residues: CASSPGLGLYEQYF. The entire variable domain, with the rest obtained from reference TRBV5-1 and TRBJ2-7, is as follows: KAGVTQTPRYLIKTRGQQVTLSCSPISGHRSVSWYQQTPGQGLQFLFEYFSETQRNKGNFPGRFSGRQFSNSRSEMNVSTLELGDSALYLCASSPGLGLYEQYFGPGTRLTVT.

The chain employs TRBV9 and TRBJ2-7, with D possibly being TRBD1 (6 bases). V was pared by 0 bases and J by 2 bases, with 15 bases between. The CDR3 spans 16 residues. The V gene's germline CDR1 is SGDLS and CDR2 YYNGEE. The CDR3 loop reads CASSVDPDSPAYEQYF. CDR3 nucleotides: TGTGCCAGCAGCGTAGATCCGGACAGTCCGGCCTACGAGCAGTACTTC.

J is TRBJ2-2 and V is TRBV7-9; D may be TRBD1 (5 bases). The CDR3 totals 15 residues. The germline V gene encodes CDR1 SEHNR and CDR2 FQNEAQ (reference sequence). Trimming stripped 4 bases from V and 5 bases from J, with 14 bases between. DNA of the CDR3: TGTGCCAGCAGCTATGACAGAGCCTCTACCGGGGAGCTGTTTTTT. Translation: CASSYDRASTGELFF.

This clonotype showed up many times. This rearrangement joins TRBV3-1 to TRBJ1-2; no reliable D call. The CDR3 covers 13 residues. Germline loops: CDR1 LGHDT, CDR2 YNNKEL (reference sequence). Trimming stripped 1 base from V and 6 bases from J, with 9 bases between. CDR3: CASSQGRFDGYTF. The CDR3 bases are TGTGCCAGCAGCCAAGGGAGGTTCGATGGCTACACCTTC.

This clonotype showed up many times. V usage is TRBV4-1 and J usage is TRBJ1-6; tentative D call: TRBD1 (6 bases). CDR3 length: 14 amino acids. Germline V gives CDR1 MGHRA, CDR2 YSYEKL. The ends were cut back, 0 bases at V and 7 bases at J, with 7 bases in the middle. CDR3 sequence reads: CASSQDRGNSPLHF. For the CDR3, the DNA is TGCGCCAGCAGCCAAGACAGGGGAAATTCACCCCTCCACTTT.

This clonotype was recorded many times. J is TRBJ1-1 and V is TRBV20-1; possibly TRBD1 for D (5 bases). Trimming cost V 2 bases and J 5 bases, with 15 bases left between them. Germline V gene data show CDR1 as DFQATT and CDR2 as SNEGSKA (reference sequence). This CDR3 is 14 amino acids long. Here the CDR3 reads CSARQDIRWTEAFF. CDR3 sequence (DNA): TGCAGTGCTAGACAGGACATCAGGTGGACTGAAGCTTTCTTT.

The CDR3 nucleotides read TGTGCCAGCAGCTTACTCTCTAGCGGGGCAGGCACAGATACGCAGTATTTT. It translates to CASSLLSSGAGTDTQYF. The chain links TRBV7-8 to TRBJ2-3; 9 positions agree with TRBD2. Unmatched junction bases numbered 7, after V lost 2 bases and J lost 1 base. The CDR3 has 17 residues. Looked up from germline, CDR1 is SGHVS and CDR2 is FQNEAQ. Filled out from reference TRBV7-8 and TRBJ2-3, the complete variable domain reads GAGVSQSPRYKVAKRGQDVALRCDPISGHVSLFWYQQALGQGPEFLTYFQNEAQLDKSGLPSDRFFAERPEGSVSTLKIQRTQQEDSAVYLCASSLLSSGAGTDTQYFGPGTRLTVL.

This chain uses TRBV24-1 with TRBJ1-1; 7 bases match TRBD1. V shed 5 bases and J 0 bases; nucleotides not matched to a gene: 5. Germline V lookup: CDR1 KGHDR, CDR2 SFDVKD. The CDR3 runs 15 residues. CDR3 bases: TGTGCCACCAGTGTCGACAGGGACATGAACACTGAAGCTTTCTTT. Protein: CATSVDRDMNTEAFF.

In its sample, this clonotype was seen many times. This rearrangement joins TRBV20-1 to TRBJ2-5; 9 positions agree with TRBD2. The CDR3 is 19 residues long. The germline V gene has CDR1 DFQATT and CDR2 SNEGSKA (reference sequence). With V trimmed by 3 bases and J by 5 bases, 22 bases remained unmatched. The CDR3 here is CSARDPRLREGHRVETQYF. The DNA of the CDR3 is TGCAGTGCTAGGGACCCGAGATTGCGGGAGGGCCACAGGGTGGAGACCCAGTACTTC.

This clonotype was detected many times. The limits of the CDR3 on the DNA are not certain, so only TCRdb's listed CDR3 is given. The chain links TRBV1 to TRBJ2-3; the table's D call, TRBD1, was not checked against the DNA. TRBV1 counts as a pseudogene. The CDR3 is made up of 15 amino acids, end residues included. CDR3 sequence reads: CTSSHWGGGSDTQYF.

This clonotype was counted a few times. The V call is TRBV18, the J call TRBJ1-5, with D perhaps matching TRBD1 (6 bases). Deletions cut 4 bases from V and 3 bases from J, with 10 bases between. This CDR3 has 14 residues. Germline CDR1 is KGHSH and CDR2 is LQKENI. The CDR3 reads CASSLQGYNQPQHF. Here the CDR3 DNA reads TGTGCCAGCTCACTACAGGGATACAATCAGCCCCAGCATTTT.

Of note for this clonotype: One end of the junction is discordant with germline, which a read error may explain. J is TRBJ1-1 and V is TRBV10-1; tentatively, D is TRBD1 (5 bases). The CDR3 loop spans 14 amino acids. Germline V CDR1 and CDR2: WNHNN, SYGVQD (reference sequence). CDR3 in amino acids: CTSSERGWNTEAFF. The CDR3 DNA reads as TGCACCAGCAGTGAGAGGGGTTGGAACACTGAAGCTTTCTTT.

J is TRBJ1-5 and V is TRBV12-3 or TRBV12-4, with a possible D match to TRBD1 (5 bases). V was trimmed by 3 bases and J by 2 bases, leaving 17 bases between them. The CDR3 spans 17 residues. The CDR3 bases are TGTGCCAGCAGTTTTGGCGGGGGGAGGGCAGGCAATCAGCCCCAGCATTTT. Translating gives CASSFGGGRAGNQPQHF.

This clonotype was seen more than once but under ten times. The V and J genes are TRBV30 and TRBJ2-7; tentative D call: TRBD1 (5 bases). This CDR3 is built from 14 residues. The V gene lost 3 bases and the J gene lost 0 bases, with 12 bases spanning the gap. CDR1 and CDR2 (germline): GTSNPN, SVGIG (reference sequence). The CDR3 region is CAWRADSFSYEQYF. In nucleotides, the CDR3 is TGTGCCTGGAGGGCTGACAGTTTCTCCTACGAGCAGTACTTC.

CDR3 nucleotide sequence: TGTGCCAGCAGCTACGAGGGGAATAATGAAAAACTGTTTTTT. Translated: CASSYEGNNEKLFF. The rearrangement uses TRBV7-2 and TRBJ1-4, with D possibly being TRBD1 (5 bases). The germline V and J ends were trimmed by 4 bases and 4 bases, with 10 bases remaining between them. The V gene's germline CDR1 is SGHTA and CDR2 FQGNSA. The CDR3 is 14 residues long.